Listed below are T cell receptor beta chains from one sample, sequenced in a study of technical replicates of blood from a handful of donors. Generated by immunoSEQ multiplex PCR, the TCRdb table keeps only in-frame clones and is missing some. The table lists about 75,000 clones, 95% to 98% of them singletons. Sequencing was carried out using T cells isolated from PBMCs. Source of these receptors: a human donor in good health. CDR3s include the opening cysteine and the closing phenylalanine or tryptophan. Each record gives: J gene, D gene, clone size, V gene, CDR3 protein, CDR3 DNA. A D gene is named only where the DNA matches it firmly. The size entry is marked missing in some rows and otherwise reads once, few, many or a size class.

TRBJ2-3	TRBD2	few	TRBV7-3	CASSSTGGGGTTDTQYF	TGTGCCAGCAGCTCTACGGGCGGCGGGGGGACAACAGATACGCAGTATTTT
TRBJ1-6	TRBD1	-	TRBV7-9	CASSNAGGWNSPLHF	TGTGCCAGCAGCAATGCAGGGGGTTGGAATTCACCCCTCCACTTT
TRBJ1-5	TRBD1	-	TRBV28	CASNAGGSNQPQHF	TGTGCCAGCAACGCAGGGGGTAGCAATCAGCCCCAGCATTTT
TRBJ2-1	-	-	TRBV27	CASRPRHGRNGNEQFF	TGTGCCAGCAGACCTAGGCACGGAAGAAATGGCAATGAGCAGTTCTTC
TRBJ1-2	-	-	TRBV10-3	CAISEGGVGYGYTF	TGTGCCATCAGTGAGGGGGGGGTCGGCTATGGCTACACCTTC
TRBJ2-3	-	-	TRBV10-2	CASSEGLQIYNTQYF	TGCGCCAGCAGTGAGGGTCTACAGATTTACAATACGCAGTATTTT
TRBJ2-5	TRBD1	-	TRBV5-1	CASSRDRETQYF	TGCGCCAGCAGCCGGGACAGAGAGACCCAGTACTTC
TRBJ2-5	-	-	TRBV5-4	CASSLDRGETQYF	TGTGCCAGCAGCTTGGATCGGGGAGAGACCCAGTACTTC
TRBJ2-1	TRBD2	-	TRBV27	CASSHLRLAHDNEQFF	TGTGCCAGCAGCCACCTTCGACTAGCGCACGACAATGAGCAGTTCTTC
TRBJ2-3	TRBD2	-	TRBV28	CASQTSGLTDTQYF	TGTGCCAGCCAAACTAGCGGGTTAACAGATACGCAGTATTTT
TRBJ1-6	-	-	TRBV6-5	CASSYGGGSSPLHF	TGTGCCAGCAGTTACGGCGGTGGGAGTTCACCCCTCCACTTT
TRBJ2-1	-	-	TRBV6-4	CASSDGVGGGASGYNEQFF	TGTGCCAGCAGTGACGGGGTCGGAGGGGGGGCCAGCGGCTACAATGAGCAGTTCTTC
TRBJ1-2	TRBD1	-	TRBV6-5	CASSSGRGQNYGYTF	TGTGCCAGCAGTTCAGGACGGGGACAGAACTATGGCTACACCTTC
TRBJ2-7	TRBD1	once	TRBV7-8	CASSHDSYSGQGRYEQYF	TGTGCCAGCAGCCACGATAGTTATTCGGGACAGGGGAGGTACGAGCAGTACTTC
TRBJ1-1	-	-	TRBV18	CASSPRDTNTEAFF	TGTGCCAGCTCACCCCGGGACACGAACACTGAAGCTTTCTTT
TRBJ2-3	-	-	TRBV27	CASSLRGTDTQYF	TGTGCCAGCAGTTTACGGGGAACAGATACGCAGTATTTT
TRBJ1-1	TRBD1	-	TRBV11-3	CASSPGGPMNTEAFF	TGTGCCAGCAGCCCAGGGGGACCGATGAACACTGAAGCTTTCTTT
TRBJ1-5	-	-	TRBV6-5	CASSYSTQANQPQHF	TGTGCCAGCAGTTACTCGACGCAGGCCAATCAGCCCCAGCATTTT
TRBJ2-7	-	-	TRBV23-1	CAATFRDTSSYEQYF	TGCGCCGCGACGTTCCGGGACACCTCCTCCTACGAGCAGTACTTC
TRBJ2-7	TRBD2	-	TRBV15	CATSGGSWYGPGEQYF	TGTGCCACCAGCGGCGGGAGTTGGTATGGTCCCGGGGAGCAGTACTTC
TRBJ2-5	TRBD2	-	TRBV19	CASRGGDETQYF	TGTGCCAGTCGTGGGGGGGATGAGACCCAGTACTTC
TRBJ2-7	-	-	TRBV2	CASSDFPLSYEQYF	TGTGCCAGCAGTGATTTTCCACTCTCCTACGAGCAGTACTTC
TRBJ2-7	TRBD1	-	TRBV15	CATSRGTGNSYEQYF	TGTGCCACCAGCAGGGGGACAGGGAACTCCTACGAGCAGTACTTC
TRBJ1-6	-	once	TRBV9	CASSVEGGPPDNSPLHF	TGTGCCAGCAGCGTTGAGGGGGGGCCGCCTGATAATTCACCCCTCCACTTT
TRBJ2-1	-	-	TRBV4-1	CASSLTRVNEQFF	TGCGCCAGCAGCCTGACCAGGGTAAATGAGCAGTTCTTC
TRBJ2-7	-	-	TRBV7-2	CASSPRLTRTIPYEQYF	TGTGCCAGCAGCCCCCGCTTAACTCGGACAATCCCCTACGAGCAGTACTTC
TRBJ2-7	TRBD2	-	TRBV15	CATSGTSRSSHYEQYF	TGTGCCACCAGCGGGACTAGCCGTTCGAGCCACTACGAGCAGTACTTC
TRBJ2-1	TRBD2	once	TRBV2	CASRPPGGPNNEQFF	TGTGCCAGCAGACCCCCGGGGGGGCCTAACAATGAGCAGTTCTTC
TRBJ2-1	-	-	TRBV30	CAWSRRGPYDEQFF	TGTGCCTGGAGTCGGCGGGGGCCTTACGATGAGCAGTTCTTC
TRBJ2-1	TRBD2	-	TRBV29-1	CSVLGTSGKYNEQFF	TGCAGCGTCCTCGGGACTAGCGGAAAATACAATGAGCAGTTCTTC
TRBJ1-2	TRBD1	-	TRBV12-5	CASGPDRGGGYTF	TGTGCTAGTGGCCCCGACAGGGGTGGCGGCTACACCTTC
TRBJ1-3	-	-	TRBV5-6	CASSLKSQGGNTIYF	TGTGCCAGCAGCTTGAAATCACAGGGCGGAAACACCATATATTTT
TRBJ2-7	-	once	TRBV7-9	CASSHLLPQGSSYEQYF	TGTGCCAGCAGCCACCTATTACCCCAGGGCAGCTCCTACGAGCAGTACTTC
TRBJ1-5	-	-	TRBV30	CAWSKSVDQPQHF	TGTGCCTGGAGTAAGTCAGTGGATCAGCCCCAGCATTTT
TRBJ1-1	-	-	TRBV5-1	CASSQTAKPTFTLALNTEAFF	TGCGCCAGCAGCCAGACAGCTAAACCGACCTTTACTTTAGCCCTGAACACTGAAGCTTTCTTT
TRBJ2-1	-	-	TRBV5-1	CASSNTDIYNEQFF	TGCGCCAGCAGCAACACGGACATTTACAATGAGCAGTTCTTC
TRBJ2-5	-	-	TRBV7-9	CASSLRGSETQYF	TGTGCCAGCAGCTTAAGGGGGTCAGAGACCCAGTACTTC
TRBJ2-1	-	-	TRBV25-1	CASSDRVGEQFF	TGTGCCAGCAGTGACAGGGTGGGTGAGCAGTTCTTC
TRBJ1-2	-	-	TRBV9	CASSVAGRSGYTF	TGTGCCAGCAGCGTAGCAGGGCGGAGTGGCTACACCTTC
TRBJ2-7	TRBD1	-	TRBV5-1	CASSLGTGGSYEQYF	TGCGCCAGCAGCCTAGGGACAGGGGGCTCCTACGAGCAGTACTTC
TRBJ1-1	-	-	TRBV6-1	CASLTGHTEAFF	TGTGCCAGCCTCACAGGGCACACTGAAGCTTTCTTT